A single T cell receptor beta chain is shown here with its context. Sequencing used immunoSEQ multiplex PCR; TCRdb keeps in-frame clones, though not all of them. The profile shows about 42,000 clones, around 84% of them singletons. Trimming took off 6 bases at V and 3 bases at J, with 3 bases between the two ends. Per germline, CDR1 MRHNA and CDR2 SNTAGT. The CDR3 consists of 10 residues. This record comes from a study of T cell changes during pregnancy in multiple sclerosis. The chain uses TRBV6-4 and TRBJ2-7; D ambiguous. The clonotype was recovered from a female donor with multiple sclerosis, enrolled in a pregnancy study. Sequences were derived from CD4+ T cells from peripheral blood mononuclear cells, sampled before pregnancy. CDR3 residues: CASRHYEQYF. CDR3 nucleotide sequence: TGTGCCAGCAGACACTACGAGCAGTACTTC.